Sequencing of this TCR beta chain was carried out in a study of T cells after yellow fever vaccination. As for the study in general: The fractions with low cell numbers were processed using SMART-Seq v4 Ultra Low Input.

With 8 bases removed from V and 7 bases from J, the gap between germline ends came to 11 bases. From germline, CDR1 is MNHNY and CDR2 SVGAGI (reference sequence). The CDR3 loop spans 12 amino acids. A word on this clonotype: Antigen specificity is unknown.

Study-level findings and limits: Some clonotypes, a small share, were shared between CD4 and CD8 compartments. Reappearance after the booster was seen for most primary-vaccination clones, at 96% CD4 and about 90% CD8.

5'RACE template switching produced TCR cDNA carrying a universal primer site and UMIs. MiXCR, run by TCRdb on the 5' RACE reads, gives a single entry per CDR3 protein. The table shows 450,000 to 550,000 distinct CDR3 sequences, with less than 25% occurring only once. The TCR was taken from a man between 18 and 29 years old who received the YFV17D yellow fever vaccine. This material consisted of PBMCs, taken approximately 20 days after the first yellow fever vaccination. This rearrangement joins TRBV6-6 to TRBJ1-4; D may be TRBD1 (6 bases). CDR3 nucleotides: TGTGCCAGCTTGGCGGACAGTGAAAAACTGTTTTTT. This sequence encodes CASLADSEKLFF.